This T cell receptor (beta chain) emerged from a study of T cell repertoires in cytomegalovirus infection. Each CDR3 protein is one row after TCRdb ran MiXCR on the reads. The data show about half a million distinct CDR3 sequences, with 25% to 35% seen just once and roughly 16% held by the top ten. CDR3 length equals 15 residues. V was pared by 4 bases and J by 5 bases, with 17 bases between. Germline V CDR1 and CDR2: SGHVT, SQSDAQ. This clonotype was seen many times. Its specificity is not known. Sequencing was performed on cultured PBMCs, taken from culture after CMV antigen stimulation. This clonotype originated in a human donor in good health (CMV status not recorded). Some clones in this sample may be carry-over from other donors' samples. This sequence joins TRBV7-4 and TRBJ2-5; possibly TRBD1 for D (5 bases). CDR3 loop: CASSSSGPPGETQYF. The CDR3 DNA follows: TGTGCCAGCAGCTCGTCCGGGCCCCCAGGGGAGACCCAGTACTTC.